This TCR beta chain originates from a study of blood T cell repertoires in COVID-19. Overall study: There were acute and convalescent COVID-19 samples, and they came from the United States, Italy and Spain. PBMCs, B-cell-depleted T cells, or T cells provided the cDNA or gDNA that made up the material.

V was pared by 10 bases and J by 4 bases, with 3 bases of the junction left unmatched. This CDR3 has 11 amino acids. Germline V gives CDR1 MDHEN, CDR2 SYDVKM. Under the authors' procedure: The authors estimated nucleated cell counts from reference gene primer amplification. Produced via immunoSEQ multiplex PCR; TCRdb's table is partial and in-frame only. Clone size and the V and J calls come from that table; the DNA yielded D and trimming. The table has a few hundred thousand clones, 85% seen once. The sample comprised peripheral blood. The receptor's source is a woman younger than 35 with acute or convalescent COVID-19. The chain is built from TRBV28 and TRBJ1-2; 7 nucleotides line up with TRBD1. The CDR3 DNA reads TGTGCCACACGACAGGGCTATGGCTACACCTTC. Translation: CATRQGYGYTF.